Presented here are 27 T cell receptor beta chains from one specimen sequenced in a study of blood T cell repertoires in COVID-19. The repertoire was sequenced with immunoSEQ multiplex PCR; TCRdb's copy has only in-frame clones and lacks some. This repertoire shows 200,000 to 250,000 clones, 85% to 90% found once; its top ten account for 3.5% to 5%. Specimen: peripheral blood. The receptors originated from a man in his fifties or sixties with acute or convalescent COVID-19.

The chain combines TRBV6-6 with TRBJ2-7, with 10 bases that match TRBD1. Germline CDR1 reads MNHNY; CDR2 reads SVGAGI (reference sequence). Unmatched junction bases numbered 25, after V lost 5 bases and J lost 3 bases. The CDR3 covers 21 residues. The CDR3 protein is CASSPAGPGQGNPQTYYEQYF. DNA for the CDR3: TGTGCCAGCAGTCCCGCGGGACCGGGACAGGGGAATCCTCAGACATACTACGAGCAGTACTTC.

This rearrangement joins TRBV10-2 to TRBJ1-1; the D gene is possibly TRBD1 (5 bases). Germline V CDR1 and CDR2: WSHSY, SAAADI. V was cut by 0 bases and J by 7 bases, with 9 bases left in between. The CDR3 has 13 amino acids. CDR3 DNA: TGCGCCAGCAGTGAGTCGATAAGGGGTGAAGCTTTCTTT. Translation gives CASSESIRGEAFF.

This rearrangement joins TRBV19 to TRBJ1-1; D is possibly TRBD1 (6 bases). The V end was cut by 6 bases, the J end by 1 base, with 12 bases between. This CDR3 has 14 amino acids. CDR1 is LNHDA and CDR2 is SQIVND in the germline V gene (reference sequence). The CDR3 spells CASSGQFKNTEAFF. The CDR3 DNA reads TGTGCCAGTAGCGGACAGTTCAAGAACACTGAAGCTTTCTTT.

The chain uses TRBV5-1 and TRBJ1-1, with D possibly being TRBD1 (5 bases). The CDR3 consists of 13 residues. Germline loops: CDR1 SGHRS, CDR2 YFSETQ. V was shortened by 4 bases and J by 9 bases, with 16 bases between the two germline ends. CDR3 sequence reads: CASSVGREGKAFF. The CDR3 DNA reads TGCGCCAGCAGCGTCGGGAGGGAGGGGAAAGCTTTCTTT.

The chain is built from TRBV27 and TRBJ2-5; tentative D call: TRBD1 (6 bases). CDR1 is MNHEY, CDR2 SMNVEV, per germline (reference sequence). V lost 5 bases and J 3 bases, leaving 13 bases between the germline ends. There are 14 residues in the CDR3. The CDR3: CASSPIRGEETQYF. CDR3 nucleotide sequence: TGTGCCAGCAGTCCCATCAGGGGTGAAGAGACCCAGTACTTC.

V usage is TRBV7-3 and J usage is TRBJ2-4; a possible D gene is TRBD1 (6 bases). The CDR3 is 13 residues long. V gave up 3 bases and J gave up 9 bases, with 12 bases separating them. Germline CDR1 is SGHTA and CDR2 is FQGTGA. This CDR3 reads CASSFDRIGIQYF. CDR3 DNA sequence: TGTGCCAGCAGCTTCGACAGGATCGGCATTCAGTACTTC.

The chain uses TRBV29-1 and TRBJ2-2; D not resolved. The V end was cut by 3 bases, the J end by 4 bases, with 9 bases between. Germline V gene data show CDR1 as SQVTM and CDR2 as ANQGSEA. CDR3 length equals 13 residues. The CDR3 reads CSVDRQSTGELFF. CDR3 sequence (DNA): TGCAGCGTTGATCGACAATCCACCGGGGAGCTGTTTTTT.

The chain recombines TRBV7-9 with TRBJ1-1; D is unclear. CDR1 is SEHNR and CDR2 is FQNEAQ in the germline V gene (reference sequence). The CDR3 is 15 amino acids. V lost 5 bases, J lost 6 bases, and 19 bases lay in between. In DNA form, the CDR3 reads TGTGCCAGCAGCCTTGCGGAGGGTAGAAGGCCTGAAGCTTTCTTT. Its protein product is CASSLAEGRRPEAFF.

V gene TRBV7-9 combines with J gene TRBJ2-5, with 13 bases that match TRBD2. The CDR3 consists of 16 residues. Germline V gives CDR1 SEHNR, CDR2 FQNEAQ (reference sequence). J was trimmed by 4 bases and V by 5 bases; bases with no gene match: 7. The CDR3 loop reads CASSPGLAGAPETQYF. The CDR3 DNA sequence: TGTGCCAGCAGCCCTGGACTAGCGGGGGCCCCAGAGACCCAGTACTTC.

This clone was seen ten or more times. The rearrangement joins TRBV6-5 to TRBJ2-7, with D uncertain. V was shortened by 0 bases and J by 0 bases, with 6 bases between the two germline ends. Looked up from germline, CDR1 is MNHEY and CDR2 is SVGAGI. The CDR3 length is 14 residues. The CDR3 reads CASSYSGSSYEQYF. CDR3 nucleotide sequence: TGTGCCAGCAGTTACTCGGGCAGCTCCTACGAGCAGTACTTC.

This clone was detected once. This chain links TRBV6-1 with TRBJ2-6, with D maybe TRBD2 (5 bases). Trimming pared 2 bases from V and 2 bases from J, leaving 7 bases between. Looked up from germline, CDR1 is MNHNS and CDR2 is SASEGT. The CDR3 has 15 amino acids. The CDR3 sequence is CASSETGTGANVLTF. Written as DNA, the CDR3 is TGTGCCAGCAGTGAAACGGGGACTGGGGCCAACGTCCTGACTTTC.

This rearrangement joins TRBV7-2 to TRBJ2-7, with 7 bases aligning to TRBD2. J gave up 2 bases and V 7 bases, and 14 bases lay outside the gene matches. CDR1 and CDR2 from the germline V gene are SGHTA and FQGNSA. The CDR3 is 16 amino acids. The CDR3 nucleotides are TGTGCCAGCACCCCAGGGAGCGGGACTACCGCCTACGAGCAGTACTTC. This sequence encodes CASTPGSGTTAYEQYF.

V and J are TRBV12-3 or TRBV12-4 and TRBJ1-2; the D is unclear. V lost 5 bases, J lost 1 base, and 8 bases lay in between. This CDR3 comprises 13 residues. Here the CDR3 DNA reads TGTGCCAGCAGTGCTACTAATAACTATGGCTACACCTTC. Encoded protein: CASSATNNYGYTF.

The chain has TRBV24-1 and TRBJ2-1; possibly TRBD1 for D (6 bases). Germline CDR1 is KGHDR and CDR2 is SFDVKD. V gave up 3 bases and J gave up 15 bases, with 14 bases separating them. The CDR3 runs to 12 residues. CDR3 region: CATSDQRDNLFF. CDR3 sequence (DNA): TGTGCCACCAGTGATCAGAGGGACAATCTGTTCTTC.

CDR3 sequence: CASSFPGTANYGYTF. DNA of the CDR3: TGTGCCAGCAGCTTCCCCGGGACTGCTAACTATGGCTACACCTTC. The rearrangement uses TRBV5-6 and TRBJ1-2; D possibly corresponds to TRBD1 (5 bases). The germline V and J ends were trimmed by 2 bases and 0 bases, with 11 bases remaining between them. Germline-derived CDR1 and CDR2 are SGHDT and YYEEEE. The CDR3 spans 15 residues.

V gene TRBV5-1 combines with J gene TRBJ2-5, with 8 bases aligning to TRBD1. The germline gives CDR1 SGHRS, CDR2 YFSETQ. V trimming: 0 bases; J trimming: 1 base; junction bases outside the gene matches: 2. The CDR3 is made up of 15 amino acids. The CDR3 sequence: CASSLADRVQETQYF. The DNA for the CDR3 is TGCGCCAGCAGCTTGGCGGACAGGGTCCAAGAGACCCAGTACTTC. The full variable domain, with the rest looked up from reference TRBV5-1 and TRBJ2-5, is KAGVTQTPRYLIKTRGQQVTLSCSPISGHRSVSWYQQTPGQGLQFLFEYFSETQRNKGNFPGRFSGRQFSNSRSEMNVSTLELGDSALYLCASSLADRVQETQYFGPGTRLLVL.

This clone was observed a single time. This chain links TRBV18 with TRBJ2-2, with 8 bases that match TRBD2. From germline, CDR1 is KGHSH and CDR2 LQKENI. The length of the CDR3 is 16 residues. Unmatched junction bases numbered 7, after V lost 6 bases and J lost 1 base. The CDR3 DNA sequence: TGTGCCAGCTCCCCGGGGGGGCCACTGAACACCGGGGAGCTGTTTTTT. This encodes CASSPGGPLNTGELFF.

The rearrangement links TRBV3-1 (or the pseudogene TRBV3-2) to TRBJ1-5, with D tentatively TRBD1 (6 bases). Germline CDR1 and CDR2: LGHDT and YNNKEL (reference sequence). The CDR3 runs 14 residues. The ends were cut back, 6 bases at V and 8 bases at J, with 17 bases in the middle. The CDR3: CASSFGDNIKPQHF. The CDR3, as DNA: TGTGCCAGCAGTTTCGGGGACAATATCAAGCCCCAGCATTTT.

The chain combines TRBV2 with TRBJ1-2, with D unclear. CDR1 is SNHLY, CDR2 FYNNEI, per germline. V shed 0 bases and J shed 0 bases, with 17 bases lying between them. There are 18 residues in the CDR3. CDR3 nucleotides: TGTGCCAGCAGTGAAGCCGGGAATACGCCTCAGCCTAACTATGGCTACACCTTC. This translates into CASSEAGNTPQPNYGYTF.

The rearrangement joins TRBV18 to TRBJ1-2; no reliable D call. The germline gives CDR1 KGHSH, CDR2 LQKENI. This CDR3 has 15 amino acids. V lost 3 bases and J lost 1, with 12 bases in between. The CDR3 DNA follows: TGTGCCAGCTCACCTGGAGGACCGAATAACTATGGCTACACCTTC. It codes for CASSPGGPNNYGYTF.

V gene TRBV28 combines with J gene TRBJ2-3; tentatively, D is TRBD1 (6 bases). Trimming removed 5 bases at V and 3 bases at J, with 12 bases between. The CDR3 covers 14 residues. The germline gives CDR1 MDHEN, CDR2 SYDVKM. Here the CDR3 DNA reads TGTGCCAGCAGTCCCCCAGACAGGACAGATACGCAGTATTTT. It yields the protein CASSPPDRTDTQYF.

The J gene is TRBJ1-1, the V gene TRBV5-8, with 7 bases lining up with TRBD1. The J segment lost 0 bases and the V segment lost 4 bases, leaving 9 bases of the junction unmatched. In germline, CDR1 is SGHTS, CDR2 YDEGEE. CDR3 size: 16 residues. CDR3 coding DNA: TGTGCCAGCAGCCGACCACAGGGGCTAATGAACACTGAAGCTTTCTTT. Its protein product is CASSRPQGLMNTEAFF.

This clone showed up just once. The rearrangement joins TRBV29-1 to TRBJ1-3; the D is unclear. There are 14 residues in the CDR3. Germline assignment: CDR1 SQVTM and CDR2 ANQGSEA. The V and J ends lost 6 bases and 2 bases respectively, with 14 bases between them. CDR3 bases: TGCAGCGTAATGTGGGCCACCCCTGGAAACACCATATATTTT. It translates to CSVMWATPGNTIYF.

This chain connects TRBV14 to TRBJ1-1; D gene uncertain. Trimming took off 1 base at V and 7 bases at J, with 7 bases between the two ends. The CDR3 has 12 residues. The germline CDR1 and CDR2 sequences are SGHDN and FVKESK. In DNA form, the CDR3 reads TGTGCCAGCAGCCAAGCGAGGAGTGAAGCTTTCTTT. This encodes CASSQARSEAFF.

V is TRBV12-3 or TRBV12-4 and J is TRBJ1-1; 7 positions agree with TRBD1. The length of the CDR3 is 13 residues. The junction had 1 base not matched to a gene; V was cut back by 3 bases and J by 3 bases. DNA for the CDR3: TGTGCCAGCAGTTTCACAGGGGACACTGAAGCTTTCTTT. Translating it yields CASSFTGDTEAFF.

This clone occurred a few times. CDR3 nucleotide sequence: TGTGCCAGCTCACCAGTCAGGGGGATGAACGAGCAGTACTTC. Translation gives CASSPVRGMNEQYF. This chain uses TRBV18 with TRBJ2-7; 7 nucleotides agree with TRBD1. Unmatched junction bases numbered 6, after V lost 2 bases and J lost 5 bases. This CDR3 is built from 14 residues. CDR1 and CDR2 (germline): KGHSH, LQKENI.

This clone has a handful of counts. The J gene is TRBJ2-1, the V gene TRBV11-3, with TRBD2 matching 11 bases. The V and J ends lost 1 base and 6 bases, in that order; junction bases with no gene match: 5. Germline V gene data show CDR1 as SGHNT and CDR2 as YENEEA. CDR3 length equals 16 residues. CDR3 DNA: TGTGCCAGCAGCTTAGGGGATAGCGGGGGGGCCAATGAGCAGTTCTTC. Its translation is CASSLGDSGGANEQFF.